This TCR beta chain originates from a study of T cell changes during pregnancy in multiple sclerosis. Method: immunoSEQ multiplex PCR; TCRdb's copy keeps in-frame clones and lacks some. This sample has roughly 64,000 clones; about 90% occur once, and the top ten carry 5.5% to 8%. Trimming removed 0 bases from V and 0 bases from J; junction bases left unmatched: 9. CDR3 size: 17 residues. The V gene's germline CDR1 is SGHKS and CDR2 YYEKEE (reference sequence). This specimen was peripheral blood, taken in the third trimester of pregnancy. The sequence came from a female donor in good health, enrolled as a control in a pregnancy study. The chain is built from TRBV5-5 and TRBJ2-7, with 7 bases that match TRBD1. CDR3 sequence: CASSLGIFQGVSYEQYF. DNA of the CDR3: TGTGCCAGCAGCTTGGGAATATTTCAGGGGGTCTCCTACGAGCAGTACTTC. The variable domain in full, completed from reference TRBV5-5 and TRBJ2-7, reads DAGVTQSPTHLIKTRGQQVTLRCSPISGHKSVSWYQQVLGQGPQFIFQYYEKEERGRGNFPDRFSARQFPNYSSELNVNALLLGDSALYLCASSLGIFQGVSYEQYFGPGTRLTVT.